This is a list of T cell receptor beta chains from one sample in a study of blood T cell repertoires in COVID-19. Repertoires were generated with immunoSEQ multiplex PCR, while TCRdb's copy carries only in-frame clones and drops some. The sample yields about 75,000 clones, roughly 70% seen once. The sequenced sample was peripheral blood. Receptors were obtained from a human donor with acute or convalescent COVID-19. The donor label of this sample is uncertain. Both conserved end residues are part of each CDR3. A D gene is named only where the DNA matches it firmly. Size values are once, few and many counts, or a class for expanded clones, and some rows have none.

abundance	j_gene	d_gene	v_gene	CDR3aa	CDR3nt
.	TRBJ1-5	.	TRBV30	CAWSKTGSQPQHF	TGTGCCTGGAGTAAGACGGGGAGTCAGCCCCAGCATTTT
.	TRBJ1-1	.	TRBV3-1/TRBV3-2	CASSPWAGITEAFF	TGTGCCAGCAGCCCCTGGGCAGGGATCACTGAAGCTTTCTTT
few	TRBJ1-1	.	TRBV28	CASSLGGGVEEAFF	TGTGCCAGCAGTTTAGGGGGGGGCGTCGAAGAAGCTTTCTTT
many	TRBJ2-7	.	TRBV6-2/TRBV6-3	CASSRNRGAEQYF	TGTGCCAGCAGCCGGAACCGCGGGGCCGAGCAGTACTTC
.	TRBJ2-2	TRBD1	TRBV5-4	CASSFPGQLTGELFF	TGTGCCAGCAGCTTTCCGGGACAGCTTACCGGGGAGCTGTTTTTT
.	TRBJ1-2	TRBD1	TRBV7-9	CASSRDRAYGYTF	TGTGCCAGCAGCCGCGACAGGGCCTATGGCTACACCTTC
.	TRBJ1-6	.	TRBV5-4	CASSLSTGFNSPLHF	TGTGCCAGCAGCTTGTCGACAGGTTTTAATTCACCCCTCCACTTT
.	TRBJ1-5	.	TRBV9	CASSVEEDQPQHF	TGTGCCAGCAGCGTAGAGGAGGATCAGCCCCAGCATTTT
once	TRBJ2-2	TRBD2	TRBV5-1	CASRIAGANTGELFF	TGCGCCAGCAGAATAGCGGGGGCGAACACCGGGGAGCTGTTTTTT
.	TRBJ2-2	.	TRBV7-2	CASSLLTRENTGELFF	TGTGCCAGCAGCTTACTGACGAGGGAAAACACCGGGGAGCTGTTTTTT
few	TRBJ1-6	.	TRBV28	CASSPREAYNSPLHF	TGTGCCAGCAGCCCCAGGGAGGCCTATAATTCACCCCTCCACTTT
.	TRBJ2-5	.	TRBV2	CASTRSTTPGETQYF	TGTGCCAGTACAAGGTCGACTACTCCGGGGGAGACCCAGTACTTC
.	TRBJ2-4	TRBD1	TRBV7-2	CASSSGQGKLNIQYF	TGTGCCAGCAGCTCGGGACAGGGAAAGCTAAACATTCAGTACTTC
.	TRBJ2-6	TRBD1	TRBV23-1	CASSHTQGGANVLTF	TGCGCCAGCAGTCATACACAGGGGGGAGCCAACGTCCTGACTTTC
.	TRBJ1-1	TRBD1	TRBV28	CASRMGQLNTEAFF	TGTGCCAGCAGGATGGGACAGCTGAACACTGAAGCTTTCTTT
.	TRBJ2-4	TRBD1	TRBV18	CASSPIDRVGDIQYF	TGTGCCAGCTCACCAATAGACAGGGTGGGCGACATTCAGTACTTC
.	TRBJ1-3	TRBD1	TRBV30	CAWSPPGRGLLRGNTIYF	TGTGCCTGGAGTCCCCCCGGCAGGGGGCTTCTAAGGGGAAACACCATATATTTT
.	TRBJ2-5	TRBD2	TRBV9	CASSVSPGLAGETQYF	TGTGCCAGCAGCGTATCTCCGGGACTAGCGGGGGAGACCCAGTACTTC
.	TRBJ2-2	.	TRBV4-3	CASSQDMAGTGELFF	TGCGCCAGCAGCCAAGATATGGCAGGGACCGGGGAGCTGTTTTTT
.	TRBJ2-1	.	TRBV2	CASSERNEQFF	TGTGCCAGCAGTGAGAGGAATGAGCAGTTCTTC
.	TRBJ2-3	TRBD2	TRBV2	CASGTSGATDTQYF	TGTGCCAGCGGGACTAGCGGGGCTACAGATACGCAGTATTTT
.	TRBJ2-3	.	TRBV5-6	CASSFLLGGDTQYF	TGTGCCAGCAGCTTCCTACTAGGGGGAGATACGCAGTATTTT
once	TRBJ2-3	TRBD2	TRBV7-2	CASSLASGGVTSTDTQYF	TGTGCCAGCAGCTTAGCTAGCGGGGGGGTAACTAGCACAGATACGCAGTATTTT
.	TRBJ2-3	TRBD2	TRBV5-4	CASSLSGGTDTQYF	TGTGCCAGCAGCCTCAGCGGGGGCACAGATACGCAGTATTTT
.	TRBJ2-7	.	TRBV2	CASSEDGGYSYEQYF	TGTGCCAGCAGTGAAGATGGCGGCTACTCCTACGAGCAGTACTTC
few	TRBJ1-2	.	TRBV6-5	CASSSTFSTEGYTF	TGTGCCAGCAGTTCTACCTTCTCTACGGAGGGCTACACCTTC